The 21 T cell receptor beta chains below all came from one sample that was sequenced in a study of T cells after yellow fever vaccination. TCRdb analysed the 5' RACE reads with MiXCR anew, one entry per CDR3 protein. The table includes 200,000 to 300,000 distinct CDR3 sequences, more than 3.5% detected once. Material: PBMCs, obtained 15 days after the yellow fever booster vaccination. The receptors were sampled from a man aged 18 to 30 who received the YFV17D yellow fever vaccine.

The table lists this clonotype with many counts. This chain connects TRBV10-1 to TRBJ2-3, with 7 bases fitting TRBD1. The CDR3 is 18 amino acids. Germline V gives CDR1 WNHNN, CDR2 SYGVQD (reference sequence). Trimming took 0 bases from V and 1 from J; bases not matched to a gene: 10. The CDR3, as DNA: TGCGCCAGCAGTGAGTCGGGGGCCGGGACAGCCGGCACAGATACGCAGTATTTT. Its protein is CASSESGAGTAGTDTQYF.

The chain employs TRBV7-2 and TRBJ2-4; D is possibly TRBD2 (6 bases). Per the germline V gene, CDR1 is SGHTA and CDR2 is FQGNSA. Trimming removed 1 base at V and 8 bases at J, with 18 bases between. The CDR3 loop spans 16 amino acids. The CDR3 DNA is TGTGCCAGCAGCTTAGATCTGGCACTGTCGGGGGACATTCAGTACTTC. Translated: CASSLDLALSGDIQYF.

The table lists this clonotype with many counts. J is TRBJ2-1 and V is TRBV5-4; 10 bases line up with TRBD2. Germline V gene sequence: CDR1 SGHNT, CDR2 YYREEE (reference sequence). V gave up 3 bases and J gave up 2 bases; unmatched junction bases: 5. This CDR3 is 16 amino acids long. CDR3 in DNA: TGTGCCAGCAGCTCTAGCGGGGGAGGCGCCTACAATGAGCAGTTCTTC. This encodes CASSSSGGGAYNEQFF.

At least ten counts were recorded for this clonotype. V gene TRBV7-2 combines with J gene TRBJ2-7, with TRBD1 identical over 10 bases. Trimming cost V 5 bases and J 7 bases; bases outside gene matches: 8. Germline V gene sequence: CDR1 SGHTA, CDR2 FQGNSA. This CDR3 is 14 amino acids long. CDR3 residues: CASSLQGGQGEQYF. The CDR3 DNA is TGTGCCAGCAGCCTGCAAGGGGGACAGGGGGAGCAGTACTTC.

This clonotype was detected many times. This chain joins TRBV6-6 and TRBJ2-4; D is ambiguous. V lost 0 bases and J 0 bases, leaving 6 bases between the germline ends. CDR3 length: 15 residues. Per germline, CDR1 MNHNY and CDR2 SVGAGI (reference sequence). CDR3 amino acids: CASSYSPGAKNIQYF. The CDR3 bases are TGTGCCAGCAGTTACTCGCCCGGAGCCAAAAACATTCAGTACTTC.

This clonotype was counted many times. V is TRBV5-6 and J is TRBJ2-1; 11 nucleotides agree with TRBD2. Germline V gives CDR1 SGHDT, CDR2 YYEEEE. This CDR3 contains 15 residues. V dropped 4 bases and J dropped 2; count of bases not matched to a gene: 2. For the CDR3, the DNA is TGTGCCAGCAGCCCTAGCGGGGGGACCTACAATGAGCAGTTCTTC. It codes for CASSPSGGTYNEQFF.

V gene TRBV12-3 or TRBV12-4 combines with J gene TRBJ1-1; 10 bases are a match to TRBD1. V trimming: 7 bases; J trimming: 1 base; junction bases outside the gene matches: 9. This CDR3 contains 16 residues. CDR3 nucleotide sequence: TGTGCCAGCATCCCGCGGACAGGGGGGAGGAACACTGAAGCTTTCTTT. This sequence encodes CASIPRTGGRNTEAFF.

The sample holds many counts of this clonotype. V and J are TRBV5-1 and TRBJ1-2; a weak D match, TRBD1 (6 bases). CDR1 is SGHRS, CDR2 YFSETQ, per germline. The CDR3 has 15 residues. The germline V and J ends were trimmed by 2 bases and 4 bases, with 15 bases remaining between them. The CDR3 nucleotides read TGCGCCAGCAGCTTTTCAACAGGGAATTCCTATGGCTACACCTTC. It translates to CASSFSTGNSYGYTF.

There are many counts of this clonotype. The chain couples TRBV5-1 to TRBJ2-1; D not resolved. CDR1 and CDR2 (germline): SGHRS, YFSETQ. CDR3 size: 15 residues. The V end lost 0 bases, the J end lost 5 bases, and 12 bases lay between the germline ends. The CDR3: CASSLAVLSHNEQFF. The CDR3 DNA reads TGCGCCAGCAGCTTGGCCGTTCTCAGTCACAATGAGCAGTTCTTC.

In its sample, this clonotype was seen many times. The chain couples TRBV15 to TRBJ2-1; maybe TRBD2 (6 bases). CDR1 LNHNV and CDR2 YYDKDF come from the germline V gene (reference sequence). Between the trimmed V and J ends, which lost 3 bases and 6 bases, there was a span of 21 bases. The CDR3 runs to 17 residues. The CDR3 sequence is CATSSPGALGAPNEQFF. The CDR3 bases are TGTGCCACCAGCAGCCCGGGAGCCCTTGGGGCTCCCAATGAGCAGTTCTTC.

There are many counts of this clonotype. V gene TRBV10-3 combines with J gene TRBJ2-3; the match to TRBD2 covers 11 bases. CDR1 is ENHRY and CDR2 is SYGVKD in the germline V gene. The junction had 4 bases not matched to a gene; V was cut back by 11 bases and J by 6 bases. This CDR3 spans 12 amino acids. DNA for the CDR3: TGTGCCGTTAGCGGGGGGGCGGATACGCAGTATTTT. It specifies CAVSGGADTQYF.

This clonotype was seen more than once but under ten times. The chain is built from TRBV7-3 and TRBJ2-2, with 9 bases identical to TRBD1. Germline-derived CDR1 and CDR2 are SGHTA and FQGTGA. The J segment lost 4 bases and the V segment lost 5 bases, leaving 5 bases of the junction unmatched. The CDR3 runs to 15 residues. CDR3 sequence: CASSPYRGRTGELFF. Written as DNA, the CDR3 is TGTGCCAGCAGCCCCTACAGGGGGCGCACCGGGGAGCTGTTTTTT.

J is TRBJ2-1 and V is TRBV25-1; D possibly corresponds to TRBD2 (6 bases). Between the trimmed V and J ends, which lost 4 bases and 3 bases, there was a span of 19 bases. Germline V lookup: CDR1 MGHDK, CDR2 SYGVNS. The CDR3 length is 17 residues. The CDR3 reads CASSGPWGENLYNEQFF. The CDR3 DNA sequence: TGTGCCAGCAGTGGACCTTGGGGGGAGAATCTCTACAATGAGCAGTTCTTC.

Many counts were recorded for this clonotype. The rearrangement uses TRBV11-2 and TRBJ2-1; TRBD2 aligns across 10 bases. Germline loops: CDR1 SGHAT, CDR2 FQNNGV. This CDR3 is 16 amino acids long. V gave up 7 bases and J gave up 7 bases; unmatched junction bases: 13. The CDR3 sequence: CASIEEPGLAYNEQFF. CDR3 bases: TGTGCCAGCATTGAGGAACCGGGACTAGCGTATAATGAGCAGTTCTTC.

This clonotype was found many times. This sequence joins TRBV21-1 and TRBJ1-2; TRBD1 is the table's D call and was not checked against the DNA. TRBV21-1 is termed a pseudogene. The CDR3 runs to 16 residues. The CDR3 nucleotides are TGTGCCAGCAGCGCCATCATCGAGGGGAGAAGCTATGGCTACACCTTC. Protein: CASSAIIEGRSYGYTF.

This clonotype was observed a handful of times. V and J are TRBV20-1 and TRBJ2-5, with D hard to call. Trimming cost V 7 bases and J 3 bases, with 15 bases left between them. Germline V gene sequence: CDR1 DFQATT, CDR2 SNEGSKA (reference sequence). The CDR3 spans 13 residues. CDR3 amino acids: CSGLVQEEETQYF. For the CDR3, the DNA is TGCAGTGGATTAGTCCAGGAAGAAGAGACCCAGTACTTC.

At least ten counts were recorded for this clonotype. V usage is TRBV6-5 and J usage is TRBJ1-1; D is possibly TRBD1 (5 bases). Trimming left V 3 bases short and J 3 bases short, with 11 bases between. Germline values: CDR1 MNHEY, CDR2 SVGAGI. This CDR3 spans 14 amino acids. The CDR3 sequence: CASSYGGKDTEAFF. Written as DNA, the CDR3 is TGTGCCAGCAGTTATGGGGGAAAAGACACTGAAGCTTTCTTT.

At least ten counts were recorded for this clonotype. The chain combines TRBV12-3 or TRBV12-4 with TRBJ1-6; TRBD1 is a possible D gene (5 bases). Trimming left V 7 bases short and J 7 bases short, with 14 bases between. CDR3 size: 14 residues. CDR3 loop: CASTSRGSNSPLHF. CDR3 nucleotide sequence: TGTGCCAGCACCTCCCGGGGGTCGAATTCACCCCTCCACTTT.

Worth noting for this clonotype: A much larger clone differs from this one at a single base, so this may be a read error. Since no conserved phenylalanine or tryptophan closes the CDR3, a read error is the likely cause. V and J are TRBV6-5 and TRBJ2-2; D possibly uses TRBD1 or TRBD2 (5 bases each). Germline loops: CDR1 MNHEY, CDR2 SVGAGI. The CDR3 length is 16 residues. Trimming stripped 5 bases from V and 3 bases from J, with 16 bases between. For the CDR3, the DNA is TGTGCCAGCAGTGCTCATTCCGGGGCCTACACCGGGGAGCTGTTTCTT. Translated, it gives CASSAHSGAYTGELFL.

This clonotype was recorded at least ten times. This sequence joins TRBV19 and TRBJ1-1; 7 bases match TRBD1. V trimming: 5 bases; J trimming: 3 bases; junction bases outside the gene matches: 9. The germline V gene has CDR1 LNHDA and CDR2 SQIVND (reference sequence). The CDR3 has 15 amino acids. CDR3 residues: CASSAPGQPYTEAFF. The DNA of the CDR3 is TGTGCCAGTAGTGCACCGGGACAGCCCTACACTGAAGCTTTCTTT.

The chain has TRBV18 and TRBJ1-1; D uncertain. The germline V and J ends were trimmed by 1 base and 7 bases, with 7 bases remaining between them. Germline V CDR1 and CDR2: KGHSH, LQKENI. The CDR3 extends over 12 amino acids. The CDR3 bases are TGTGCCAGCTCACCACGGAGGGATGAAGCTTTCTTT. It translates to CASSPRRDEAFF.